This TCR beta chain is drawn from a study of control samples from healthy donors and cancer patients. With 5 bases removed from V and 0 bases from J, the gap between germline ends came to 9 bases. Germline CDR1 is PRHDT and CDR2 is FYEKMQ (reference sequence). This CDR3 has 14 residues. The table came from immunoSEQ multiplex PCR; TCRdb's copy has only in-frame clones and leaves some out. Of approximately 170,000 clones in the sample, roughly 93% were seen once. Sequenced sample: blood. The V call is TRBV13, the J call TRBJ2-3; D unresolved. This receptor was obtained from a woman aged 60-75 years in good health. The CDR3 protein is CASSPDGSTDTQYF. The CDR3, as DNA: TGTGCCAGCAGCCCGGATGGGAGCACAGATACGCAGTATTTT.